This T cell receptor beta chain was observed in a study of OX40 agonist ivuxolimab in advanced cancers. The CDR3 has 13 residues. V shed 4 bases and J shed 15 bases, with 20 bases lying between them. Germline CDR1 SGHTA, CDR2 FQGNSA. Study outcomes and limitations: Among the least clonally expanded were partial responders at 0.1-3.0 mg/kg.

Clones were read by immunoSEQ multiplex PCR, and TCRdb kept only the in-frame ones, dropping some. In the table there are about 100,000 clones, more than 85% of which are singletons. Comment on this clone: The antigen remains unidentified.

The chain carries TRBV7-2 and TRBJ2-3; TRBD2 might be the D (6 bases). The source material was CD4+ or CD8+ T cells sorted from blood, sampled in a trial of the OX40 agonist ivuxolimab. The source is an adult with an advanced solid tumor such as melanoma, head and neck, liver or kidney cancer. The CDR3 nucleotides read TGTGCCAGCAGCTCCAATAGCGGCGGATACGCCTATTTT. Encoded protein: CASSSNSGGYAYF.